This record covers a single TCR beta chain. The antigen is undetermined. The authors' processing: Out-of-frame sequences were removed, leaving 2,000,000 or so distinct TCRbeta sequences. The method was immunoSEQ multiplex PCR; TCRdb's version includes in-frame clones alone and lacks a portion of them. V and J calls and clone size follow that table, whereas D and trimming were derived from the DNA. This table holds over 45,000 clones, roughly 85% found once. The CDR3 sequence is 13 residues long. V was pared by 3 bases and J by 10 bases, with 2 bases of the junction left unmatched. Germline CDR1 is GTSNPN and CDR2 is SVGIG (reference sequence). This sample was taken from a study of memory CD4+ T cells and cytomegalovirus serostatus. The sort gate was single viable CD3+CD4+CD8-CD45RO+ cells for memory CD4+ T cells. Study conclusions and caveats: Suggested: most of the CMV-linked TCR signature lies in CD4+ memory cells.

The origin of this receptor is an adult in good health and CMV-seronegative. Some clones in this sample may be carry-over from other donors' samples. The source material was memory CD4+ T cells from blood. This chain links TRBV30 with TRBJ2-1; 14 bases fit TRBD2. CDR3 sequence: CAWRTSGRAEQFF. The CDR3 bases are TGTGCCTGGAGGACTAGCGGGAGGGCCGAGCAGTTCTTC.